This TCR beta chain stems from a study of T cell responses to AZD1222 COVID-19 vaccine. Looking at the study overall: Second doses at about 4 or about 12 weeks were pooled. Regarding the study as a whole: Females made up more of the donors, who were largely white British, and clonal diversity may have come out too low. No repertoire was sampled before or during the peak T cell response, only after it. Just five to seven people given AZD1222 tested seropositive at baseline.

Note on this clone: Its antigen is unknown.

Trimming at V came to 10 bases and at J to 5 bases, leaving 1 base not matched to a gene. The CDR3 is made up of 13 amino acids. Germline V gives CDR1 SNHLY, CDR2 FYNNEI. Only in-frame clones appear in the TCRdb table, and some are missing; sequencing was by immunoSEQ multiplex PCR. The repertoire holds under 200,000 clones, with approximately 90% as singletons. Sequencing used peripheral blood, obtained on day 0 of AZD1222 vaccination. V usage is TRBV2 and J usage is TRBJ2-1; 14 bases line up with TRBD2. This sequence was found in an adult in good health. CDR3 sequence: CATGLAGDNEQFF. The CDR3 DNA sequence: TGTGCCACGGGACTAGCGGGGGACAATGAGCAGTTCTTC.